This record covers a single T cell receptor (beta chain). This clonotype has at least ten counts. It lacks a known antigen. Per-base qualities were not stored, and no clone one base away is much larger. The data originate from a study of identical twins (dated by TCRdb to 2016 to 2018). About the study as a whole: The study deep-sequenced TCR alpha and beta repertoires from monozygotic twins, unrelated adults of various ages and cord blood to test whether fetal clonotypes persist. To rule out contamination, the twin experiments were replicated at different times with different library preparation protocols.

The CDR3 runs 14 amino acids, cysteine and phenylalanine included. Left in the record is the CDR3 DNA by itself, 42 bases read in frame from the first base. V trim: 5 bases; J trim: 6 bases; unmatched bases: 2. The library was produced with 5' RACE. The run used an Illumina HiSeq 2000. A universal primer binding site was added through template switching, and the final cDNA carried a unique molecular identifier so that TCR cDNA molecules could be counted accurately. Specific primers in the conserved constant-segment region were used to synthesize first-strand cDNA for TCR alpha and beta chains. To control for contamination, each cDNA library was double barcoded with a SMART-Mk sample barcode plus Illumina barcodes. TruSeq adapter sequences and Illumina sample barcodes were added in two successive PCR steps. Sequencing of the TCR alpha and beta cDNA libraries was done on the Illumina HiSeq platform using custom primers. Turning to the authors' computational methods: Unique molecular identifiers were extracted from raw reads with MiGEC, and CDR3 positions were determined with MiXCR. Recombination models were inferred per individual with the repgenHMM and IGoR tools using an EM algorithm. The analysis of shared clonotypes was done with the tcR package in R, with sharing normalized by the product of cloneset sizes. To study raw recombination without the effects of thymic and clonal selection, out-of-frame nonproductive sequences were analyzed. Starting from the raw public reads, TCRdb applied fastp trimming at Q25, assembled clones with MiXCR and retained in-frame beta chains. Rows matching on CDR3 protein sequence are summarized as one entry with the most common DNA and genes. The V and J calls were determined by TCRdb, not by the authors. For this sample there are some 710,000 distinct CDR3 sequences; around 6.1% appear just once. About 2% of the sample rests with the top ten.

Only healthy Caucasian donors were included. Three unrelated non-twin adults were also sequenced: a male aged 18 to 30, a male aged 50 to 60 and a female aged 50 to 60. Miltenyi CD45RO+ enrichment and human naive T-cell isolation kits were used to isolate memory (CD45RO+) and naive T cells from PBMC. Overall study outcomes, separate from this receptor: In monozygotic twins, recombination models systematically underestimated out-of-frame TCR alpha sharing, but the models matched the sharing seen between unrelated individuals. Zero-insertion analyses could be partly confounded by invariant T cells such as MAIT and iNKT, although diverse VJ usage argued against such confounding for most clonotypes. Because the same donors could not be followed over many years, the conclusions relied on cross-sectional statistical analysis. The excess sharing between twins in beta out-of-frame sequences was weaker because fewer shared sequences reduced the signal-to-noise ratio. Fewer insertions were carried by abundant cord blood beta clonotypes; a weaker similar trend was observed in young adult naive repertoires, while no such trend was observed in memory repertoires. Compared with coincidental sharing between unrelated individuals, an excess of low generation-probability sequences was observed among out-of-frame TCR alpha sequences shared between twins.

The sample taken for sequencing was naive T cells sorted from blood. What this sample's cell subset or site label stands for: cells isolated with a human naive T-cell isolation kit. The chain couples TRBV12-3 or TRBV12-4 to TRBJ2-1; TRBD2 aligns with 12 central bases. This clonotype was sampled from a man between 18 and 29 years old in good health. The DNA sequence reads TGTGCCAGCAGTGCGACTAGCGGGAGCAATGAGCAGTTCTTC. Protein translation: CASSATSGSNEQFF.